Listed below are T cell receptor beta chains from one sample, sequenced in a study of OX40 agonist ivuxolimab in advanced cancers. The repertoire was sequenced with immunoSEQ multiplex PCR; TCRdb's copy has only in-frame clones and lacks some. The sample comprises around 7,800 clones, 86% of which are singletons, and 1.5% to 2% rests with the top ten. The specimen was CD4+ or CD8+ T cells sorted from blood, collected in a trial of the OX40 agonist ivuxolimab. All receptors derive from an adult with an advanced solid tumor such as melanoma, head and neck, liver or kidney cancer. The CDR3 runs from the conserved cysteine through the conserved F or W. Each record gives: V gene, clone size, D gene, J gene, CDR3 DNA, CDR3 protein. A D gene is named only where the DNA matches it firmly. Size tells how often a clone was seen (once, few, many) or the class of an expanded clone, and some rows leave it out.

>TRBV7-2|-|-|TRBJ2-1
TGTGCCAGCAGCCCAAAGCTTGTCTACAATGAGCAGTTCTTC
CASSPKLVYNEQFF
>TRBV30|-|-|TRBJ2-2
TGTGCCTGGAGGTCCTCGGGGGAGCTGTTTTTT
CAWRSSGELFF
>TRBV5-4|-|-|TRBJ2-7
TGTGCCAGCAGCAACGGACAGACCCTCTCCTACGAGCAGTACTTC
CASSNGQTLSYEQYF
>TRBV11-2|few|TRBD2|TRBJ2-5
TGTGCCAGCAGCTTAGTGCGGGCGGGGGAAGAGACCCAGTACTTC
CASSLVRAGEETQYF
>TRBV5-5|-|TRBD1|TRBJ1-4
TGTGCCAGCAGGCATCGGACAGGGGGAAATGAAAAACTGTTTTTT
CASRHRTGGNEKLFF
>TRBV7-9|-|-|TRBJ2-5
TGTGCCAGCAGCTTAGCGGGAAGACCATTTTGGGGGTCCGAAGAGACCCAGTACTTC
CASSLAGRPFWGSEETQYF
>TRBV7-2|-|-|TRBJ1-5
TGTGCCAGCAGCTTAGTGAGCAATCAGCCCCAGCATTTT
CASSLVSNQPQHF
>TRBV2|once|-|TRBJ1-2
TGTGCCAGCACCCCCTTAGGGGAGAGCTATGGCTACACCTTC
CASTPLGESYGYTF
>TRBV19|-|-|TRBJ2-7
TGTGCCAGTAGTATAGATAGCGTTTCCTACGAGCAGTACTTC
CASSIDSVSYEQYF
>TRBV5-1|-|TRBD2|TRBJ2-5
TGCGCCAGCAGCTTGGCGGGTTTAGCGGGACTCGTAAAGACCCAGTACTTC
CASSLAGLAGLVKTQYF
>TRBV4-1|-|-|TRBJ1-1
TGCGCCAGCAGCCAAGAGGTACAGCTATTGAACACTGAAGCTTTCTTT
CASSQEVQLLNTEAFF
>TRBV7-8|few|TRBD1|TRBJ1-4
TGTGCCAGCAGCCAGGCCGGGACAGGAGGTGAAAAACTGTTTTTT
CASSQAGTGGEKLFF
>TRBV11-2|-|-|TRBJ1-2
TGTGCCAGCAGCTCCGACTATGAGGACTATGGCTACACCTTC
CASSSDYEDYGYTF
>TRBV28|-|-|TRBJ1-2
TGTGCCGCGTCGGCTAACTATGGCTACACCTTC
CAASANYGYTF
>TRBV6-6|-|-|TRBJ2-7
TGTGCCAGCAGTTACGATCGGGGTTACGAGCAGTACTTC
CASSYDRGYEQYF
>TRBV28|-|-|TRBJ2-2
TGTGCCAGCAGTCCCGGGACATCGAACACCGGGGAGCTGTTTTTT
CASSPGTSNTGELFF
>TRBV5-1|few|TRBD2|TRBJ2-7
TGCGCCAGCAGTGCGGGGCTAGCGGGAGGAGGTTACGAGCAGTACTTC
CASSAGLAGGGYEQYF
>TRBV7-7|few|TRBD1|TRBJ1-1
TGTGCTAGCAGCCCCTGGACAGGGAGCGACACTGAAGCTTTCTTT
CASSPWTGSDTEAFF
>TRBV7-6|-|TRBD2|TRBJ2-7
TGTGCCAGCAGCTCGCGGACTAGCGGCTACGAGCAGTACTTC
CASSSRTSGYEQYF
>TRBV5-1|few|-|TRBJ2-7
TGCGCCAGCAGCTCGCAAGGAGGGGACTACGAGCAGTACTTC
CASSSQGGDYEQYF
>TRBV2|-|TRBD2|TRBJ2-1
TGTGCCAGCAGTGAAGCGCTGGGGGTCTTCCTGACTAGCGGATACAATGAGCAGTTCTTC
CASSEALGVFLTSGYNEQFF
>TRBV7-2|-|-|TRBJ2-6
TGTGCCAGCAGCTTACCTACGGATCCCAACGTCCTGACTTTC
CASSLPTDPNVLTF
>TRBV2|-|TRBD2|TRBJ2-5
TGTGCCAGCAGAGAAAGGCTAGCGGGAACTGAGACCCAGTACTTC
CASRERLAGTETQYF
>TRBV6-1|-|TRBD1|TRBJ2-4
TGTGCCAGCAGACAGGGGGCCGTCGCCAAAAACATTCAGTACTTC
CASRQGAVAKNIQYF
>TRBV28|once|-|TRBJ2-7
TGTGCCAGCAGTTTACCAGGGGGGAGGTACGAGCAGTACTTC
CASSLPGGRYEQYF
>TRBV28|-|-|TRBJ1-1
TGTGCCAGCAGACAGAATTTAGAAGCTTTCTTT
CASRQNLEAFF
>TRBV7-2|-|-|TRBJ1-2
TGTGCCAGCAGCTTAGCAGCCAGTCCCTATGGCTACACCTTC
CASSLAASPYGYTF
>TRBV18|-|-|TRBJ2-7
TGTGCCAGCTCATCAGCAGCCTACGAGCAGTACTTC
CASSSAAYEQYF
>TRBV29-1|-|TRBD1|TRBJ2-3
TGCAGCGGCGGCAGGGGGGATACGCAGTATTTT
CSGGRGDTQYF
>TRBV6-5|-|-|TRBJ1-1
TGTGCCAGCAGTTATAGAGGGGGGAGGGACACTGAAGCTTTCTTT
CASSYRGGRDTEAFF
>TRBV19|-|TRBD2|TRBJ2-4
TGTGCCAGTAGTCTAAGGACTAGCGGGACTAAAAACATTCAGTACTTC
CASSLRTSGTKNIQYF
>TRBV11-2|-|TRBD2|TRBJ2-7
TGTGCCAGCAGCTTAACCCCCGGGGGGGCCGGTGAGCAGTACTTC
CASSLTPGGAGEQYF
>TRBV28|-|-|TRBJ2-7
TGTGCCAGCGCAGGGTTTAGCTCCTACGAGCAGTACTTC
CASAGFSSYEQYF
>TRBV30|once|-|TRBJ1-2
TGTGCCTGGAGTGCCTACAGGCTCACCTTC
CAWSAYRLTF
>TRBV5-1|once|-|TRBJ2-7
TGCGCCAGCAGCACTTTGAGCTCCTACGAGCAGTACTTC
CASSTLSSYEQYF
>TRBV11-1|-|-|TRBJ1-3
TGTGCCAGCACTAAAGACAGTTCTGGAAACACCATATATTTT
CASTKDSSGNTIYF
>TRBV5-6|-|TRBD1|TRBJ2-4
TGTGCCAGCTCCCTGCAGGGGGCCATATTCCTAGCCAAAAACATTCAGTACTTC
CASSLQGAIFLAKNIQYF
>TRBV27|-|-|TRBJ1-2
TGTGCCAGCAAATCGGACAGCCGAAACTATGGCTACACCTTC
CASKSDSRNYGYTF
>TRBV9|-|-|TRBJ2-3
TGTGCCAGCAGCTTCCAGGGTGCAGATACGCAGTATTTT
CASSFQGADTQYF